This TCR beta chain was documented in a study of OX40 agonist ivuxolimab in advanced cancers. Study findings and constraints: Expanded clones belonging to CD8+ T cells outnumbered, on average, those of CD4+.

Remarks on this clone: Its antigen is as yet unknown.

The germline V gene has CDR1 MNHEY and CDR2 SVGAGI. There are 14 residues in the CDR3. V shed 5 bases, J shed 6 bases, and the junction held 9 bases outside the gene matches. Clones were sequenced by immunoSEQ multiplex PCR, and TCRdb holds only the in-frame ones, with some missing. Of 76,000 or so clones detected, about 82% appear once; the ten largest clones hold about 0.6%. This TCR derives from an adult with an advanced solid tumor such as melanoma, head and neck, liver or kidney cancer. V is TRBV6-5 and J is TRBJ2-7; 8 bases are shared with TRBD1. The sequenced sample was CD4+ or CD8+ T cells sorted from blood, obtained in a trial of the OX40 agonist ivuxolimab. CDR3 DNA: TGTGCCAGCAGTCCCGGGACAGGCTACTTCGAGCAGTACTTC. Its translation: CASSPGTGYFEQYF.